This TCR beta chain is drawn from a study of beta chain features in type 1 diabetes. Study summary: Researchers looked at 95 million to 140 million sorted cells across all samples. Study conclusions and caveats: People with Type 1 diabetes carried modestly yet significantly shorter TCRB CDR3s in all four CD4+ subsets.

This clone was seen a few times. What it binds is unknown. There was one heparinised blood draw per donor, averaging around 120 mL. It was via CD45RO/CCR7/CD25/CD127/CD95/CD27 that CD4+ naive, central memory, regulatory and stem cell-like memory cells were sorted. The whole isolated RNA underwent reverse transcription, so sequencing captured expressed TCRB transcripts. Approximately 3.5 million reads per sample were averaged for naive, central memory and regulatory samples. The data were produced by immunoSEQ multiplex PCR, yet TCRdb's version contains in-frame clones alone and is incomplete. This table has around 160,000 clones, just over 8% appearing once. The V gene's germline CDR1 is SGHRS and CDR2 YFSETQ. V shed 4 bases and J shed 2 bases, with 10 bases lying between them. The CDR3 totals 14 residues.

Sequencing was done on a sample of central memory CD4+ T cells from blood. V and J are TRBV5-1 and TRBJ1-5; possible D gene TRBD1, 5 bases. The receptor was derived from a woman younger than 30 with type 1 diabetes. The CDR3 sequence: CASSAGFGNQPQHF. For the CDR3, the DNA is TGCGCCAGCAGCGCAGGGTTCGGCAATCAGCCCCAGCATTTT.